The TCR beta chain described here comes from a study of blood T cell repertoires in COVID-19. Study-level background: T cells, B-cell-depleted T cells, or PBMCs provided the cDNA or gDNA that served as material.

Methods used by the authors: The assay estimated nucleated cells by amplifying reference gene primers. Only in-frame clones appear in the TCRdb table, and some are missing; sequencing was by immunoSEQ multiplex PCR. V and J calls and clone size are as listed in that table; D and trimming were resolved from the DNA. The sample includes approximately 250,000 clones, about 86% of them seen just once. After removal of 6 bases from V and 3 bases from J, the junction contained 11 bases not matched to a gene. CDR1 and CDR2 (germline): SNHLY, FYNNEI. This CDR3 region has 16 residues. Sequencing was carried out using peripheral blood. The chain employs TRBV2 and TRBJ1-3, with TRBD1 matching 7 bases. This sequence was found in a woman aged 70-85 years with COVID-19, enrolled during active disease. The CDR3 spells CASSRDREARGNTIYF. The DNA of the CDR3 is TGTGCCAGCAGCAGAGACAGGGAGGCACGTGGAAACACCATATATTTT.